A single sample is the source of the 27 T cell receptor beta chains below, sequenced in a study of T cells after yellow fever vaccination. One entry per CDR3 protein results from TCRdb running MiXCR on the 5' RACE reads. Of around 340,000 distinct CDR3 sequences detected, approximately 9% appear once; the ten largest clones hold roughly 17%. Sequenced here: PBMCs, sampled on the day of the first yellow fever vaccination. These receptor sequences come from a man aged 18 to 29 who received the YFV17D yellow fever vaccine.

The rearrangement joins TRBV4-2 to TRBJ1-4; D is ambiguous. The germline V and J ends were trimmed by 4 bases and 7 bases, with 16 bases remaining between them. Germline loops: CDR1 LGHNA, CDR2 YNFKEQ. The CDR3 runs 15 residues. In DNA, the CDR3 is TGTGCCAGCAGCCTCAGCGGACTGGATCCTGAAAAACTGTTTTTT. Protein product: CASSLSGLDPEKLFF.

The CDR3 DNA sequence: TGTGCCAGCAGTTCCCGATGGGGGCCCTACGAGCAGTACGTC. Translation gives CASSSRWGPYEQYV. The rearrangement links TRBV6-5 to TRBJ2-7, with D tentatively TRBD1 (6 bases). Trimming took off 4 bases at V and 2 bases at J, with 12 bases between the two ends. The germline CDR1 and CDR2 sequences are MNHEY and SVGAGI. The CDR3 covers 14 residues.

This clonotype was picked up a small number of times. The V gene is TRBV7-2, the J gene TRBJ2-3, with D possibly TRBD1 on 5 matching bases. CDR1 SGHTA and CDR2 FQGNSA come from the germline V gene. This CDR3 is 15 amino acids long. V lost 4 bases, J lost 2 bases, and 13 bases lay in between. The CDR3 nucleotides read TGTGCCAGCAGCTCCTGGGGCTTCGTCACAGATACGCAGTATTTT. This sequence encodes CASSSWGFVTDTQYF.

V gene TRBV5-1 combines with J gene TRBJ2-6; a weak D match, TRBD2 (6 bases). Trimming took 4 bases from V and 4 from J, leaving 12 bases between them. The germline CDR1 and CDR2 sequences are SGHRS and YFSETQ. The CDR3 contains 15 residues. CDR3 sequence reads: CASSGWEAGANVLTF. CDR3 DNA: TGCGCCAGCAGCGGCTGGGAGGCCGGGGCCAACGTCCTGACTTTC.

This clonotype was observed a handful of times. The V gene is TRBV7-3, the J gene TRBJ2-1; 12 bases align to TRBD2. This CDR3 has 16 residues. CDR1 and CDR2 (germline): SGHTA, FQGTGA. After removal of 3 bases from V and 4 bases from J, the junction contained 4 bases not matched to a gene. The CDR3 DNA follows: TGTGCCAGCAGCTTCCTAGCGGGGGGGGAGTACAATGAGCAGTTCTTC. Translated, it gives CASSFLAGGEYNEQFF.

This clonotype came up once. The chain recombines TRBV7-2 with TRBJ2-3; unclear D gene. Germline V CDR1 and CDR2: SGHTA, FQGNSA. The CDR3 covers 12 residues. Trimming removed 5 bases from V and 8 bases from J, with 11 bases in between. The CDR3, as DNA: TGTGCCAGCAGCCTGGAGTATCTTACGCAGTATTTT. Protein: CASSLEYLTQYF.

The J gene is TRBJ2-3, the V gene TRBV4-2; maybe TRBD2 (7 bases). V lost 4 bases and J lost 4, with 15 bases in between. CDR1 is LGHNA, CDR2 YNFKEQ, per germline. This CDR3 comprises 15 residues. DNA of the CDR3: TGTGCCAGCAGCCCGCTGGGGGGGGGCGCAGATACGCAGTATTTT. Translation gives CASSPLGGGADTQYF.

The CDR3 loop reads CASSPGQGIGDEQFF. CDR3 sequence (DNA): TGTGCCAGCTCACCGGGTCAGGGGATTGGCGATGAGCAGTTCTTC. The chain couples TRBV18 to TRBJ2-1, with D possibly matching TRBD1 (6 bases). Germline V gene sequence: CDR1 KGHSH, CDR2 LQKENI. The CDR3 sequence is 15 residues long. V dropped 3 bases and J dropped 8 bases, with 17 bases sitting between them.

The CDR3 DNA is TGCGCCAGCAGCTTAACACCGGGACAGGGGTCTGGCTACACCTTC. This codes for CASSLTPGQGSGYTF. The gene calls are TRBV5-1 and TRBJ1-2; 10 bases are a match to TRBD1. The V and J ends lost 2 bases and 7 bases, in that order; junction bases with no gene match: 8. The length of the CDR3 is 15 residues. The germline gives CDR1 SGHRS, CDR2 YFSETQ.

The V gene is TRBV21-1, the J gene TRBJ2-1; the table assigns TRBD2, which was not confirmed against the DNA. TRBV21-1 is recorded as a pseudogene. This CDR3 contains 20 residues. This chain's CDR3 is CASSKGSLAGVPSSYNEQFF. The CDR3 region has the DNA TGTGCCAGCAGCAAAGGTTCACTAGCGGGGGTTCCCAGCTCCTACAATGAGCAGTTCTTC.

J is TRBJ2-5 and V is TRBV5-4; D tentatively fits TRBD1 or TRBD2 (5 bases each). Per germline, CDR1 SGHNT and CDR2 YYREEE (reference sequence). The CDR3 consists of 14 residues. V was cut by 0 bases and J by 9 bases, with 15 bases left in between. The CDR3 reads CASSLASGSRAQYF. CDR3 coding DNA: TGTGCCAGCAGCTTGGCCTCAGGGAGCAGGGCCCAGTACTTC.

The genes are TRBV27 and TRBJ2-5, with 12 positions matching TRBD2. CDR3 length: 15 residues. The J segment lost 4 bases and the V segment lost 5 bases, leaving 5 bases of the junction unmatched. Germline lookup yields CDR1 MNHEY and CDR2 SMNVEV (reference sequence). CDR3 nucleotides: TGTGCCAGCAGTGCTAGCGGGGGGGCGGGAGAGACCCAGTACTTC. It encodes CASSASGGAGETQYF.

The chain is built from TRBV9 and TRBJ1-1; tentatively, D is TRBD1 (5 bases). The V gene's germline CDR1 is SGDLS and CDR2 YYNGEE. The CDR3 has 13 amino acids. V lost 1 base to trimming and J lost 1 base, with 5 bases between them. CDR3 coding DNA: TGTGCCAGCAGCGTAACAGGGAACACTGAAGCTTTCTTT. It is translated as CASSVTGNTEAFF.

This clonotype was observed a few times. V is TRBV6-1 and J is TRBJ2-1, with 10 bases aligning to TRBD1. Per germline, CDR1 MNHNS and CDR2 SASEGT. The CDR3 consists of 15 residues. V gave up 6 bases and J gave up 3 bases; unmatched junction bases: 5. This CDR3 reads CASRSGTGVYNEQFF. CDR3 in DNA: TGTGCCAGCAGATCCGGGACAGGGGTCTACAATGAGCAGTTCTTC.

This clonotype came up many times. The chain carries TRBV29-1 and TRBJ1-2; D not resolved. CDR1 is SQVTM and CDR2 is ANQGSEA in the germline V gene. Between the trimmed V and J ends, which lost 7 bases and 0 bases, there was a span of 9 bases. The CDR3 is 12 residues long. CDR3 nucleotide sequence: TGCAGCGCGAGACACTCTAACTATGGCTACACCTTC. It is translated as CSARHSNYGYTF.

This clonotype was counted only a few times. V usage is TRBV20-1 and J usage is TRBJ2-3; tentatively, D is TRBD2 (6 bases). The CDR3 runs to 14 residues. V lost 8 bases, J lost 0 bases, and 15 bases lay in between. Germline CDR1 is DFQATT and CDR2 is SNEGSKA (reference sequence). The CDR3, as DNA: TGCAGTAAGATAGCGGTCGAAAGCACAGATACGCAGTATTTT. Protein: CSKIAVESTDTQYF.

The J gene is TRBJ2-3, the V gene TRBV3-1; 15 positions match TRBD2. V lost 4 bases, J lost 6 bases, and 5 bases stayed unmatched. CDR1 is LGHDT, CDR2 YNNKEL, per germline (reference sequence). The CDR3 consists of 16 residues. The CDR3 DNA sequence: TGTGCCAGCAGCCTATGGACTAGCGGGAGGGAGGATACGCAGTATTTT. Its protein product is CASSLWTSGREDTQYF.

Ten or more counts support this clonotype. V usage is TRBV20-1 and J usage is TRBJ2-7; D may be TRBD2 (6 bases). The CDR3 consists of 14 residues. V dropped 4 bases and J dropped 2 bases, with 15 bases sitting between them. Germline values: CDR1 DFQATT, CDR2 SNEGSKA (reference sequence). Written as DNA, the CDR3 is TGCAGTGCTACTCCCGGGACTGTTCCCTACGAGCAGTACGTC. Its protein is CSATPGTVPYEQYV.

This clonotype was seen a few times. The CDR3: CASSADRGYEKLFF. Written as DNA, the CDR3 is TGTGCCAGCAGCGCGGACAGGGGATATGAAAAACTGTTTTTT. The chain couples TRBV7-2 to TRBJ1-4, with TRBD1 matching over 9 bases. The CDR3 sequence is 14 residues long. V gave up 5 bases and J gave up 6 bases; unmatched junction bases: 4. Per germline, CDR1 SGHTA and CDR2 FQGNSA.

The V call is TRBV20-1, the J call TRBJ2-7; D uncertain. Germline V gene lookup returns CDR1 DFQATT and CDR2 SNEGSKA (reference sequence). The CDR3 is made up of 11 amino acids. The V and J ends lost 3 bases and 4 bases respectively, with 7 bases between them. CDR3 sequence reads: CSASPEYEQYF. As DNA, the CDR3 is TGCAGTGCTAGCCCCGAATACGAGCAGTACTTC.

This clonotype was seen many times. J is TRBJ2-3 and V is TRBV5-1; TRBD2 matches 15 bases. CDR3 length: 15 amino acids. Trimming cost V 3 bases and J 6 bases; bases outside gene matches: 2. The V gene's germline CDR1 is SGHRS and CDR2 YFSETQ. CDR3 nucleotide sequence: TGCGCCAGCAGCTCGGGGACTAGCGGGGGGGATACGCAGTATTTT. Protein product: CASSSGTSGGDTQYF.

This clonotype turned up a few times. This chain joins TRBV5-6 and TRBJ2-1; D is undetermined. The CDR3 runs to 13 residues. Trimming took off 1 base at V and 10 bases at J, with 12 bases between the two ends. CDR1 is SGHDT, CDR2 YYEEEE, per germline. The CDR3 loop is CASSLYNGREQFF. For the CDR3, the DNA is TGTGCCAGCAGCTTGTACAATGGCCGGGAGCAGTTCTTC.

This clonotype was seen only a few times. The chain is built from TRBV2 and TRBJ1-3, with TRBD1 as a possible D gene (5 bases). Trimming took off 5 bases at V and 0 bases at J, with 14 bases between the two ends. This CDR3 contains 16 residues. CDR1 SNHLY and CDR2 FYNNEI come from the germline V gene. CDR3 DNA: TGTGCCAGCAGTAAGCCGGGACTGGACTCTGGAAACACCATATATTTT. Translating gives CASSKPGLDSGNTIYF.

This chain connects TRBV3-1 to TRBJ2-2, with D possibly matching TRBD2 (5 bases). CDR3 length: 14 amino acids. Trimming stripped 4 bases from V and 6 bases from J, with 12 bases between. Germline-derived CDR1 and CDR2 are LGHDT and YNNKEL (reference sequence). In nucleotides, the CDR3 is TGTGCCAGCAGCCGGACTGCAAGGGCCGGGGAGCTGTTTTTT. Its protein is CASSRTARAGELFF.

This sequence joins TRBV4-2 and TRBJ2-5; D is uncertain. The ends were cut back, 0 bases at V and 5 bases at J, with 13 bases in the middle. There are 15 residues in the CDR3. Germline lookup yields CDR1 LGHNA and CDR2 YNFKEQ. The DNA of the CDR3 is TGTGCCAGCAGCCAAGATCGAGTGAACGGGGAGACCCAGTACTTC. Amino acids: CASSQDRVNGETQYF.

The CDR3 sequence: CASSLRQMNSPLHF. CDR3 nucleotide sequence: TGTGCCAGCAGTTTAAGACAGATGAATTCACCCCTCCACTTT. The V call is TRBV12-3 or TRBV12-4, the J call TRBJ1-6; D possibly corresponds to TRBD1 (5 bases). The CDR3 extends over 14 amino acids. V lost 2 bases, J lost 7 bases, and 9 bases lay in between.

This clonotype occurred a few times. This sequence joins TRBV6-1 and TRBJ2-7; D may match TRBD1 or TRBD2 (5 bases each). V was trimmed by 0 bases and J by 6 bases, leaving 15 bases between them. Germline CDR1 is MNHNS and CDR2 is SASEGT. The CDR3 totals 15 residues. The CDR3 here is CASSEAWRGAGEQYF. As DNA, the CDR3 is TGTGCCAGCAGTGAAGCATGGCGAGGGGCGGGCGAGCAGTACTTC.